A single sample gave rise to the 17 T cell receptor beta chains below, sequenced in a study of regulatory T cells in long-lasting Graves disease. Through Arm-PCR of CDR3 regions and iRepertoire HTBI primers, TCR beta libraries were built. TCRdb reprocessed the multiplex PCR reads with MiXCR, giving one entry per CDR3 protein. Among roughly 430,000 distinct CDR3 sequences listed, 21% were seen once. Time point defined: persistent/refractory GD, antithyroid drugs over 5 years with positive TRAb. With RNA extracted from PBMCs as input, the TCR library was made. This specimen consisted of peripheral blood mononuclear cells (PBMCs), obtained when the disease was refractory, from a patient treated with antithyroid drugs. The receptors originated from a female donor with Graves disease.

This clonotype was counted only a few times. The genes are TRBV7-9 and TRBJ1-1; possible D gene TRBD1, 5 bases. Germline CDR1 reads SEHNR; CDR2 reads FQNEAQ (reference sequence). The CDR3 spans 12 residues. V lost 5 bases and J 8 bases, leaving 12 bases between the germline ends. Here the CDR3 DNA reads TGTGCCAGCAGCCCTGCCTGGACAGAAGCTTTCTTT. It translates to CASSPAWTEAFF.

This clonotype was found many times. The rearrangement uses TRBV9 and TRBJ2-7; D is possibly TRBD1 or TRBD2 (5 bases each). The CDR3 is 15 amino acids. Germline V gene data show CDR1 as SGDLS and CDR2 as YYNGEE. V was trimmed by 0 bases and J by 2 bases, leaving 12 bases between them. The CDR3 spells CASSVAGGPTYEQYF. The CDR3 DNA follows: TGTGCCAGCAGCGTAGCTGGGGGACCTACCTACGAGCAGTACTTC.

There are many counts of this clonotype. The chain is built from TRBV6-2 or TRBV6-3 and TRBJ2-7, with TRBD2 matching over 12 bases. Looked up from germline, CDR1 is MNHEY and CDR2 is SVGEGT. The CDR3 spans 17 residues. Losses at the gene ends were 2 bases for V and 4 bases for J; bases not matched to a gene: 9. The CDR3 region is CASSYVLTSGRSYEQYF. In nucleotides, the CDR3 is TGTGCCAGCAGTTACGTCTTGACTAGCGGGAGATCGTACGAGCAGTACTTC.

The genes are TRBV7-6 and TRBJ2-7, with D perhaps matching TRBD1 or TRBD2 (5 bases each). This CDR3 region has 13 residues. V lost 0 bases and J 6 bases, leaving 9 bases between the germline ends. Germline V CDR1 and CDR2: SGHVS, FNYEAQ. The CDR3 here is CASSLAPGPEQYF. The CDR3 DNA sequence: TGTGCCAGCAGCTTAGCGCCGGGGCCCGAGCAGTACTTC.

V and J are TRBV11-2 and TRBJ2-2, with a weak D call TRBD2 (6 bases). This CDR3 region has 14 residues. V was trimmed by 2 bases and J by 6 bases, leaving 10 bases between them. From germline, CDR1 is SGHAT and CDR2 FQNNGV. CDR3 nucleotides: TGTGCCAGCAGCTTATGGGGGGTCCCCGGGGAGCTGTTTTTT. It yields the protein CASSLWGVPGELFF.

This clonotype has at least ten counts. This chain links TRBV12-3 or TRBV12-4 with TRBJ2-5, with D perhaps TRBD2 (5 bases). The V and J ends lost 2 bases and 2 bases respectively, with 12 bases between them. This CDR3 contains 15 residues. The CDR3 reads CASSLMSGYQETQYF. The CDR3 DNA sequence: TGTGCCAGCAGTTTAATGAGCGGATATCAAGAGACCCAGTACTTC.

The gene calls are TRBV6-1 and TRBJ2-7; D might be TRBD1 or TRBD2, each matching 5 bases. The CDR3 has 13 residues. V was clipped by 3 bases and J by 6 bases, with 12 bases between them. Germline-derived CDR1 and CDR2 are MNHNS and SASEGT. CDR3 DNA: TGTGCCAGCAGTGACGGGGACCTTCCCGAGCAGTACTTC. Its translation is CASSDGDLPEQYF.

This clonotype was counted only a few times. The CDR3 here is CASSLSGLYNQPQHF. The CDR3 coding sequence is TGCGCCAGCAGCCTCTCCGGGTTATACAATCAGCCCCAGCATTTT. The chain joins TRBV5-1 to TRBJ1-5; no firm D call. Germline V gene data show CDR1 as SGHRS and CDR2 as YFSETQ. This CDR3 spans 15 amino acids. Trimming stripped 4 bases from V and 3 bases from J, with 14 bases between.

This clonotype has ten or more counts. This chain uses TRBV12-3 or TRBV12-4 with TRBJ2-5, with unresolved D. The CDR3 loop spans 14 amino acids. V was trimmed by 5 bases and J by 2 bases, leaving 12 bases between them. The CDR3 region is CASSVEWLQETQYF. The CDR3 nucleotides read TGTGCCAGCAGTGTGGAATGGTTACAAGAGACCCAGTACTTC.

This clonotype was seen just once. At one of its ends the junction is not consistent with the germline gene, which may arise from a read error. Written as DNA, the CDR3 is TGTGCCAACAGCCAAGAACAAGAGACCCAGTACTTC. This encodes CANSQEQETQYF. The V and J genes are TRBV7-9 and TRBJ2-5; D unresolved. The V gene's germline CDR1 is SEHNR and CDR2 FQNEAQ (reference sequence). This CDR3 spans 12 amino acids.

This rearrangement joins TRBV24-1 to TRBJ2-7, with 10 bases that match TRBD2. Germline V CDR1 and CDR2: KGHDR, SFDVKD. Germline trimming cut 3 bases from V and 6 bases from J; bases unmatched to any gene: 4. This CDR3 is built from 14 residues. CDR3 amino acids: CATSDASGSGEQYF. The CDR3, as DNA: TGTGCCACCAGTGATGCTAGCGGGAGCGGCGAGCAGTACTTC.

The V gene is TRBV19, the J gene TRBJ1-5; D remains unclear. Between the trimmed V and J ends, which lost 7 bases and 6 bases, there was a span of 13 bases. CDR1 is LNHDA and CDR2 is SQIVND in the germline V gene (reference sequence). The CDR3 is 13 amino acids. The DNA of the CDR3 is TGTGCCAGTACGTTTGGGAGGAGTCAGCCCCAGCATTTT. It specifies CASTFGRSQPQHF.

This clonotype was seen at least ten times. The V call is TRBV29-1, the J call TRBJ2-7; D is undetermined. The CDR3 is 14 amino acids. CDR1 is SQVTM, CDR2 ANQGSEA, per germline. Trimming removed 5 bases at V and 5 bases at J, with 19 bases between. The CDR3 region is CSVYWAEIPNEQYF. CDR3 in DNA: TGCAGCGTTTACTGGGCGGAGATCCCTAACGAGCAGTACTTC.

This clonotype was detected many times. The gene calls are TRBV30 and TRBJ2-5, with TRBD2 identical over 12 bases. CDR1 GTSNPN and CDR2 SVGIG come from the germline V gene (reference sequence). The ends lost 2 bases at V and 5 bases at J; junction bases unmatched: 6. The CDR3 is made up of 15 amino acids. This chain's CDR3 is CAWSLAGGPGETQYF. The CDR3 nucleotides read TGTGCCTGGAGTCTAGCGGGAGGGCCGGGTGAGACCCAGTACTTC.

The V and J genes are TRBV11-2 and TRBJ2-5; TRBD2 matches at 8 bases. The CDR3 runs 17 residues. The V gene's germline CDR1 is SGHAT and CDR2 FQNNGV. V lost 5 bases to trimming and J lost 6 bases; unmatched junction nucleotides: 17. This CDR3 reads CASSQEWGRSGSQTQYF. The CDR3 DNA reads as TGTGCCAGCAGCCAAGAATGGGGGCGAAGCGGGAGTCAGACCCAGTACTTC.

Many counts were recorded for this clonotype. The chain is built from TRBV10-3 and TRBJ2-7, with D maybe TRBD1 (6 bases). The CDR3 covers 14 residues. V shed 2 bases and J shed 4 bases, with 12 bases lying between them. Germline assignment: CDR1 ENHRY and CDR2 SYGVKD. The CDR3, as DNA: TGTGCCATCAGTGAGGCCCTGGGGACATACGAGCAGTACTTC. This translates into CAISEALGTYEQYF.

On this clonotype itself: Being one base from a much bigger clone, this may be a read error. J is TRBJ1-5 and V is TRBV6-1; D possibly corresponds to TRBD1 (5 bases). Germline V CDR1 and CDR2: MNHNS, SASEGT. Trimming stripped 6 bases from V and 2 bases from J, with 17 bases between. CDR3 length equals 16 residues. CDR3 residues: CASRAAGTAGNQPQHF. In DNA form, the CDR3 reads TGTGCCAGCAGAGCTGCCGGGACGGCCGGCAATCAGCCCCAGCATTTT.